This T cell receptor (beta chain) was found in a study of beta chain features in type 1 diabetes. General observations from the study: In all four CD4+ subsets, TCRB CDR3 length was significantly, moderately reduced in type 1 diabetes. The influence of HLA type on TCRB rearrangement stayed undetermined.

Reverse transcribing all isolated RNA meant expressed TCRB transcripts were sequenced. For naive, central memory and regulatory T cell samples, reads averaged approximately 3.9 million. Sequencing was performed with immunoSEQ multiplex PCR; in TCRdb, only in-frame clones are kept and a portion is missing. The table has about 640,000 clones, 12% seen once. Turning to this clone: The antigen remains unidentified.

CD4+ naive, central memory, regulatory and stem cell-like memory subsets were isolated by sorting on CD45RO/CCR7/CD25/CD127/CD95/CD27. The purity of all sorted populations exceeded 95%. Looked up from germline, CDR1 is MDHEN and CDR2 is SYDVKM. Deletions cut 3 bases from V and 5 bases from J, with 19 bases between. The CDR3 runs 16 residues. The genes are TRBV28 and TRBJ1-2; TRBD1 might be the D (6 bases). The source is a man aged 25-45 years with type 1 diabetes. Sequencing input: naive CD4+ T cells from blood. The CDR3 region has the DNA TGTGCCAGCAGTTTCTATCGTCTGGACAGATCTTATGGCTACACCTTC. Amino acids: CASSFYRLDRSYGYTF.